The clone carrying this TCR beta chain was recorded once. Its antigen is undetermined. The same CDR3 can be traced to other DNA sequences in this sample. The source of the sample is a study of T cell responses to AZD1222 COVID-19 vaccine. The study's findings and limits: Researchers report vaccine-associated CD4 TCRs spanning spike, with dominance at 160-218 and 743-854.

TCRdb keeps only in-frame clones here, not all; method: immunoSEQ multiplex PCR. In the table there are around 100,000 clones, roughly nine tenths of which are singletons. Trimming took 4 bases from V and 0 from J, leaving 6 bases between them. This CDR3 is 13 amino acids long. Germline lookup yields CDR1 KGHSH and CDR2 LQKENI. J is TRBJ1-1 and V is TRBV18; D is unclear. The material was peripheral blood, obtained on day 0 of AZD1222 vaccination. This receptor was obtained from an adult in good health. CDR3 DNA sequence: TGTGCCAGCTCACTTGACGTGAACACTGAAGCTTTCTTT. This sequence encodes CASSLDVNTEAFF.